This entry lists 16 T cell receptor beta chains sequenced from one sample in a study of cytomegalovirus exposure and HLA in healthy donors. In the PCR, 60 Vbeta and 13 Jbeta primers were used. Using immunoSEQ multiplex PCR, the repertoire was profiled, and TCRdb retains in-frame clones only, with some absent. The sample includes tens of thousands of clones, approximately 80% seen only once; the top ten take around 3%. The source material was PBMCs. These receptors were obtained from a man aged 25 to 40 in good health and CMV-seronegative.

In its sample, this clone was seen a few times. The chain uses TRBV4-1 and TRBJ1-1; TRBD1 is a possible D gene (5 bases). Trimming cost V 1 base and J 0 bases, with 9 bases left between them. Germline CDR1 is MGHRA and CDR2 is YSYEKL. The CDR3 sequence is 15 residues long. Written as DNA, the CDR3 is TGCGCCAGCAGCCAAGCTCCAGGGATGAACACTGAAGCTTTCTTT. Translation: CASSQAPGMNTEAFF.

The sample holds one count of this clone. The chain is built from TRBV6-1 and TRBJ1-1, with D possibly TRBD1 on 6 matching bases. Germline CDR1 is MNHNS and CDR2 is SASEGT. The ends were cut back, 7 bases at V and 2 bases at J, with 14 bases in the middle. This CDR3 comprises 14 residues. The CDR3 reads CASTTTGFNTEAFF. CDR3 nucleotides: TGTGCCAGCACTACGACAGGATTCAACACTGAAGCTTTCTTT.

The chain uses TRBV5-6 and TRBJ2-3; TRBD1 matches at 7 bases. Germline V gene data show CDR1 as SGHDT and CDR2 as YYEEEE. This CDR3 comprises 15 residues. V lost 4 bases and J lost 2; bases outside the gene matches: 7. The CDR3 DNA sequence: TGTGCCAGCAGCCGGGACAGACGCCCCACAGATACGCAGTATTTT. This gives the protein CASSRDRRPTDTQYF.

This rearrangement joins TRBV27 to TRBJ1-2; no clear D. The CDR3 is made up of 13 amino acids. V dropped 8 bases and J dropped 3 bases, with 13 bases sitting between them. Looked up from germline, CDR1 is MNHEY and CDR2 is SMNVEV (reference sequence). This CDR3 is CASAHREDYGYTF. Here the CDR3 DNA reads TGTGCCAGCGCCCATAGGGAGGACTATGGCTACACCTTC.

The chain has TRBV5-1 and TRBJ2-7; 7 positions match TRBD1. Germline V gives CDR1 SGHRS, CDR2 YFSETQ. The CDR3 is 15 residues long. V shed 3 bases, J shed 0 bases, and the junction held 6 bases outside the gene matches. CDR3 amino acids: CASSSQTGSSYEQYF. The CDR3 nucleotides read TGCGCCAGCAGCTCCCAGACAGGGAGCTCCTACGAGCAGTACTTC.

The rearrangement links TRBV5-1 to TRBJ2-3; perhaps TRBD2 as D (6 bases). Trimming took 2 bases from V and 2 from J, leaving 9 bases between them. The germline V gene encodes CDR1 SGHRS and CDR2 YFSETQ. This CDR3 spans 14 amino acids. The CDR3 nucleotides are TGCGCCAGCAGCTTCGGAGGGTACACAGATACGCAGTATTTT. As protein: CASSFGGYTDTQYF.

The chain joins TRBV29-1 to TRBJ1-1; 9 bases match TRBD1. V lost 5 bases and J lost 3; bases outside the gene matches: 4. Per the germline V gene, CDR1 is SQVTM and CDR2 is ANQGSEA. The CDR3 runs 13 residues. For the CDR3, the DNA is TGCAGCGTTCGGGACAGGGTACACACTGAAGCTTTCTTT. Translating it yields CSVRDRVHTEAFF.

Concerning this clone: A junction boundary mismatches the germline segment, possibly from a read error. The chain carries TRBV16 and TRBJ2-1; 8 bases agree with TRBD2. The CDR3 totals 18 residues. Germline V gene sequence: CDR1 KGHSY, CDR2 FQNENV. CDR3 sequence: CASSQSLVDGRAYNEQFF. In nucleotides, the CDR3 is TGTGCCAGCAGCCAATCGTTAGTTGACGGGAGGGCCTATAATGAGCAGTTCTTC.

This clone turned up a few times. The chain joins TRBV5-1 to TRBJ1-6; D is uncertain. V lost 0 bases and J lost 8, with 6 bases in between. The CDR3 sequence is 13 residues long. Per the germline V gene, CDR1 is SGHRS and CDR2 is YFSETQ. CDR3 sequence reads: CASSLGRDSPLHF. DNA for the CDR3: TGCGCCAGCAGCTTGGGAAGAGATTCACCCCTCCACTTT.

This clone was found a few times. This chain links TRBV6-5 with TRBJ1-2, with 9 bases fitting TRBD1. Germline V lookup: CDR1 MNHEY, CDR2 SVGAGI. The CDR3 runs 14 residues. V was clipped by 6 bases and J by 4 bases; unmatched bases: 6. The DNA for the CDR3 is TGTGCCAGCAGGGGACAGGGTGTCTCCTATGGCTACACCTTC. Amino acids: CASRGQGVSYGYTF.

This rearrangement joins TRBV18 to TRBJ1-1; 7 bases are a match to TRBD1. In germline, CDR1 is KGHSH, CDR2 LQKENI. The CDR3 extends over 14 amino acids. The ends lost 5 bases at V and 5 bases at J; junction bases unmatched: 8. CDR3 coding DNA: TGTGCCAGCTCAACAAAAGGGGGCGGGACTGAAGCTTTCTTT. Translation gives CASSTKGGGTEAFF. Full variable domain (outside the CDR3, taken from reference TRBV18 and TRBJ1-1): NAGVMQNPRHLVRRRGQEARLRCSPMKGHSHVYWYRQLPEEGLKFMVYLQKENIIDESGMPKERFSAEFPKEGPSILRIQQVVRGDSAAYFCASSTKGGGTEAFFGQGTRLTVV.

V usage is TRBV28 and J usage is TRBJ1-1; D may be TRBD1 (6 bases). V was cut by 5 bases and J by 3 bases, with 16 bases left in between. CDR1 is MDHEN and CDR2 is SYDVKM in the germline V gene. The CDR3 length is 15 residues. DNA for the CDR3: TGTGCCAGCAGTATAACAACAGGGTCGGACACTGAAGCTTTCTTT. Protein product: CASSITTGSDTEAFF.

The chain's CDR3 is CASSRGGGINQPQHF. CDR3 in DNA: TGTGCCAGCAGCCGAGGTGGGGGGATCAATCAGCCCCAGCATTTT. The V call is TRBV11-2, the J call TRBJ1-5; D perhaps matches TRBD1 (5 bases). V was clipped by 5 bases and J by 3 bases, with 14 bases between them. This CDR3 is 15 amino acids long. Germline values: CDR1 SGHAT, CDR2 FQNNGV.

The rearrangement joins TRBV5-8 to TRBJ1-1; tentatively, D is TRBD1 (5 bases). The CDR3 spans 13 residues. V gave up 0 bases and J gave up 9 bases, with 12 bases separating them. The germline gives CDR1 SGHTS, CDR2 YDEGEE. DNA for the CDR3: TGTGCCAGCAGCTTGGCACCCGGGGGTAAAGCTTTCTTT. Translation: CASSLAPGGKAFF.

The sample holds a few counts of this clone. V usage is TRBV2 and J usage is TRBJ2-2; D is perhaps TRBD2 (5 bases). Germline V gene sequence: CDR1 SNHLY, CDR2 FYNNEI. This CDR3 has 12 residues. Deletions cut 8 bases from V and 7 bases from J, with 11 bases between. CDR3 in DNA: TGTGCCAGCGCATATACTAGCGGGGAGCTGTTTTTT. It codes for CASAYTSGELFF.

The chain couples TRBV2 to TRBJ2-7; 7 positions match TRBD1. CDR3 size: 13 residues. V was pared by 6 bases and J by 6 bases, with 8 bases of the junction left unmatched. Germline V CDR1 and CDR2: SNHLY, FYNNEI. CDR3 in amino acids: CASSRDRESEQYF. The CDR3 DNA sequence: TGTGCCAGCAGCCGCGACAGGGAGTCCGAGCAGTACTTC. The full variable domain, in which reference TRBV2 and TRBJ2-7 provide the parts outside the CDR3, is EPEVTQTPSHQVTQMGQEVILRCVPISNHLYFYWYRQILGQKVEFLVSFYNNEISEKSEIFDDQFSVERPDGSNFTLKIRSTKLEDSAMYFCASSRDRESEQYFGPGTRLTVT.